This T cell receptor (beta chain) was captured by sequencing in a study of metastatic and nonmetastatic thyroid tumors. Study findings and constraints: When malignant thyroid tumors were compared with benign nodules, TCR beta diversity was reportedly significantly higher in the malignant tumors. This held in both blood and tumor samples.

Thyroid surgery was performed in patients who had received no treatment beforehand. CDR1 is SGHRS and CDR2 is YFSETQ in the germline V gene. Trimming removed 4 bases at V and 4 bases at J, with 12 bases between. The CDR3 extends over 15 amino acids. In the authors' workflow: CDR3 was compared across clinicopathological groups, and the resulting differences were used to build a distant-metastasis classifier for papillary thyroid cancer. TCRdb re-processed the PCR reads through MiXCR. TCRdb's processing, not the authors' own work, is the source of the V and J calls. The data contain approximately 8,000 clones, roughly 27% of them singletons. This clone is a singleton in its sample. Its antigen is not known.

The chain links TRBV5-1 to TRBJ2-6; a weak D match, TRBD1 (6 bases). The specimen was adjacent normal tissue. The TCR was taken from a female donor with papillary thyroid cancer or a benign thyroid nodule (not recorded which). Some clones in this sample may be carry-over from other donors' samples. CDR3 sequence reads: CASSPQGLGANVLTF. CDR3 in DNA: TGCGCCAGCAGCCCCCAGGGGTTGGGGGCCAACGTCCTGACTTTC.